This TCR beta chain was sequenced during a study of OX40 agonist ivuxolimab in advanced cancers. Study at large: Partial response was recorded in three patients: one hepatocellular carcinoma and two cutaneous melanoma cases. The study, taken as a whole, reports: Certain nonresponders additionally had low normalized T-cell clonal expansion.

Remarks on this clone: Antigen: not known.

Generated by immunoSEQ multiplex PCR, the TCRdb table keeps only in-frame clones and is missing some. This repertoire shows around 80,000 clones, around 90% found once; its top ten account for around 0.7%. V gave up 0 bases and J gave up 5 bases, with 6 bases separating them. The CDR3 loop spans 13 amino acids. Germline V lookup: CDR1 LNHNV, CDR2 YYDKDF (reference sequence). The source material was CD4+ or CD8+ T cells sorted from blood, sampled in a trial of the OX40 agonist ivuxolimab. This rearrangement joins TRBV15 to TRBJ2-3; D not certain. This clonotype was obtained from an adult with an advanced solid tumor such as melanoma, head and neck, liver or kidney cancer. The CDR3 reads CATSRDPRDTQYF. CDR3 in DNA: TGTGCCACCAGCAGAGATCCGAGAGATACGCAGTATTTT.